These T cell receptor beta chains were read from a single sample in a study of cytomegalovirus exposure and HLA in healthy donors. Clones were read by immunoSEQ multiplex PCR, and TCRdb kept only the in-frame ones, dropping some. The table shows 100,000 to 150,000 clones, with 80% occurring only once. The sample comprised PBMCs. The receptors were sampled from a male donor in good health and CMV-seronegative. Both conserved end residues are part of each CDR3. D genes are given only for firm matches. For some rows the clone size is stated as once, few or many, or as a class when expanded; others skip it.

J | D | V | size | CDR3 | DNA
TRBJ1-4 | TRBD1 | TRBV30 | . | CAWSPRDRVREKLFF | TGTGCCTGGAGTCCAAGGGACAGGGTACGGGAAAAACTGTTTTTT
TRBJ2-5 | TRBD1 | TRBV29-1 | once | CSVDRGVQETQYF | TGCAGCGTAGACAGGGGGGTCCAAGAGACCCAGTACTTC
TRBJ1-2 | . | TRBV27 | . | CASSPDVGLNYGYTF | TGTGCCAGCAGTCCTGATGTTGGGCTCAACTATGGCTACACCTTC
TRBJ1-5 | . | TRBV4-2 | . | CASSQDRGIQPQHF | TGTGCCAGCAGCCAAGATAGGGGGATTCAGCCCCAGCATTTT
TRBJ2-7 | TRBD1 | TRBV7-2 | . | CASSLIGQAYEQYF | TGTGCCAGCAGCTTAATCGGACAGGCCTACGAGCAGTACTTC
TRBJ2-2 | . | TRBV7-6 | . | CASSLGTRLGNPTGELFF | TGTGCCAGCAGCTTGGGAACTAGACTTGGGAATCCCACCGGGGAGCTGTTTTTT
TRBJ1-2 | . | TRBV27 | . | CASSPSSFNYGYTF | TGTGCCAGCAGTCCCTCCTCCTTTAACTATGGCTACACCTTC
TRBJ2-2 | TRBD2 | TRBV5-6 | . | CASSFPGLAGGYHTGELFF | TGTGCCAGCAGCTTTCCGGGACTAGCGGGGGGTTATCATACCGGGGAGCTGTTTTTT
TRBJ2-7 | . | TRBV11-2 | . | CATTLQPHSYEQYF | TGTGCCACTACGCTACAGCCTCACTCCTACGAGCAGTACTTC
TRBJ1-2 | . | TRBV6-5 | . | CASREIPNQNGYTF | TGTGCCAGCAGAGAGATACCAAACCAAAATGGCTACACCTTC
TRBJ1-1 | . | TRBV30 | . | CAWSPILRVNTEAFF | TGTGCCTGGAGTCCCATCCTCAGGGTAAACACTGAAGCTTTCTTT
TRBJ1-5 | . | TRBV5-1 | . | CASSLGTEGWDQPQHF | TGCGCCAGCAGCTTGGGGACGGAGGGGTGGGATCAGCCCCAGCATTTT
TRBJ1-2 | . | TRBV30 | . | CAWTLGGTANYGYTF | TGTGCCTGGACTCTTGGGGGCACAGCTAACTATGGCTACACCTTC
TRBJ1-1 | . | TRBV7-8 | . | CASTRANPGATEAFF | TGTGCCAGCACCCGAGCGAATCCAGGGGCCACTGAAGCTTTCTTT
TRBJ1-6 | . | TRBV6-5 | . | CASSYSNTGGNSPLHF | TGTGCCAGCAGTTACAGCAATACGGGGGGGAATTCACCCCTCCACTTT
TRBJ2-3 | . | TRBV19 | . | CASSISGGTDTQYF | TGTGCCAGTAGTATTAGTGGAGGCACAGATACGCAGTATTTT
TRBJ2-7 | TRBD1 | TRBV5-5 | . | CASSPDRGIHEQYF | TGTGCCAGCAGCCCAGACAGGGGGATACACGAGCAGTACTTC
TRBJ2-2 | TRBD2 | TRBV7-6 | . | CASSLVRGVNTGELFF | TGTGCCAGCAGCTTAGTACGGGGGGTGAACACCGGGGAGCTGTTTTTT
TRBJ2-1 | . | TRBV7-9 | . | CSSSLLGGKGEQFF | TGTTCCAGCAGCTTATTAGGGGGAAAGGGGGAGCAGTTCTTC
TRBJ2-7 | TRBD1 | TRBV19 | once | CASKASGQGGYEQYF | TGTGCCAGTAAAGCCTCGGGACAGGGGGGTTACGAGCAGTACTTC
TRBJ1-2 | . | TRBV7-9 | . | CSSSLSNKFGYTF | TGTTCCAGCAGCTTAAGTAACAAATTCGGCTACACCTTC
TRBJ2-3 | TRBD2 | TRBV5-5 | . | CASSLGLAGGTDTQYF | TGTGCCAGCAGCTTGGGGCTAGCGGGGGGCACAGATACGCAGTATTTT
TRBJ2-7 | . | TRBV19 | . | CASSISLAYNYEQYF | TGTGCCAGTAGTATCTCCCTGGCGTATAACTACGAGCAGTACTTC
TRBJ2-1 | TRBD2 | TRBV11-2 | . | CASSPLAGGYNEQFF | TGTGCCAGCAGCCCCCTAGCGGGAGGTTACAATGAGCAGTTCTTC
TRBJ2-2 | TRBD1 | TRBV6-1 | . | CASSTGTGDTGELFF | TGTGCCAGCAGTACCGGGACAGGGGACACCGGGGAGCTGTTTTTT
TRBJ2-7 | TRBD1 | TRBV7-6 | . | CASSAAGTAGHEQYF | TGTGCCAGCAGCGCAGCCGGGACAGCCGGGCACGAGCAGTACTTC
TRBJ2-1 | . | TRBV29-1 | . | CSVINRDLEDEQFF | TGCAGCGTTATAAACAGGGACCTAGAGGATGAGCAGTTCTTC
TRBJ2-1 | . | TRBV28 | . | CASGRGKDNEQFF | TGTGCCAGCGGACGGGGGAAAGACAATGAGCAGTTCTTC
TRBJ2-3 | . | TRBV5-1 | . | CASSGRGPSTDTQYF | TGCGCCAGCAGCGGCAGGGGCCCTAGCACAGATACGCAGTATTTT
TRBJ2-1 | TRBD2 | TRBV19 | . | CASSVSAGGYYNEQFF | TGTGCCAGTAGTGTCTCAGCGGGGGGGTACTACAATGAGCAGTTCTTC
TRBJ2-1 | TRBD2 | TRBV6-4 | . | CASSLGTSGGPNEQFF | TGTGCCAGCAGCCTTGGGACTAGCGGGGGGCCCAATGAGCAGTTCTTC
TRBJ2-1 | TRBD2 | TRBV5-5 | . | CASSWSPGLAGTYNEQFF | TGTGCCAGCAGCTGGAGTCCGGGACTAGCGGGGACCTACAATGAGCAGTTCTTC
TRBJ2-3 | TRBD2 | TRBV30 | . | CAWSVSSGDTQYF | TGTGCCTGGAGTGTGTCTAGCGGTGATACGCAGTATTTT
TRBJ2-4 | TRBD1 | TRBV5-8 | . | CASSLKGAAKNIQYF | TGTGCCAGCAGCTTGAAGGGGGCGGCCAAAAACATTCAGTACTTC
TRBJ1-5 | . | TRBV5-5 | . | CASSFGRIMGNQPQHF | TGTGCCAGCAGCTTTGGGAGGATTATGGGCAATCAGCCCCAGCATTTT
TRBJ2-1 | . | TRBV4-3 | few | CASSQEGGNEQFF | TGCGCCAGCAGCCAAGAAGGAGGAAATGAGCAGTTCTTC
TRBJ2-3 | . | TRBV27 | . | CASTDPGGRTDTQYF | TGTGCCAGCACCGACCCGGGGGGCCGGACAGATACGCAGTATTTT
TRBJ2-7 | TRBD1 | TRBV5-6 | . | CASSLVQGEHEQYF | TGTGCCAGCAGCTTGGTACAGGGGGAGCACGAGCAGTACTTC
TRBJ1-3 | TRBD1 | TRBV5-1 | few | CASSPTGFGGNTIYF | TGCGCCAGCAGCCCGACAGGGTTCGGTGGAAACACCATATATTTT
TRBJ2-7 | . | TRBV5-1 | . | CASSPERSSYEQYF | TGCGCCAGCAGCCCGGAGAGGAGCTCCTACGAGCAGTACTTC
TRBJ1-3 | TRBD1 | TRBV7-9 | . | CASRRDRGSGNTIYF | TGTGCCAGCAGAAGAGACAGGGGTTCTGGAAACACCATATATTTT
TRBJ2-5 | TRBD2 | TRBV5-4 | . | CASSPPVAGGAGETQYF | TGTGCCAGCAGCCCCCCAGTAGCCGGGGGGGCCGGAGAGACCCAGTACTTC
TRBJ2-2 | TRBD2 | TRBV10-3 | once | CAISETSGLNTGELFF | TGTGCCATCAGTGAGACTAGCGGATTAAACACCGGGGAGCTGTTTTTT
TRBJ1-5 | . | TRBV10-2 | . | CASSDLGITARTYQPQHF | TGCGCCAGCAGTGATTTGGGTATAACAGCCCGAACTTATCAGCCCCAGCATTTT
TRBJ1-2 | . | TRBV6-1 | . | CASSEAAGDYGYTF | TGTGCCAGCAGTGAAGCTGCAGGTGACTATGGCTACACCTTC
TRBJ1-2 | TRBD1 | TRBV19 | once | CASSFYRGFYGYTF | TGTGCCAGTAGTTTCTACAGGGGATTCTATGGCTACACCTTC
TRBJ2-1 | . | TRBV6-1 | . | CASSSSESQFF | TGTGCCAGCAGTTCTAGCGAGTCGCAGTTCTTC
TRBJ2-2 | . | TRBV2 | . | CASHGGGAGELFF | TGTGCCAGCCATGGGGGAGGAGCCGGGGAGCTGTTTTTT
TRBJ1-4 | . | TRBV7-9 | few | CSSSFLDNEKLFF | TGTTCCAGCAGCTTCTTAGATAATGAAAAACTGTTTTTT
TRBJ2-6 | TRBD2 | TRBV5-1 | once | CASTLYAGVSGANVLTF | TGCGCCAGCACCCTCTACGCGGGAGTTTCTGGGGCCAACGTCCTGACTTTC
TRBJ2-1 | . | TRBV5-4 | . | CASSFDPRVEQFF | TGTGCCAGCAGCTTCGATCCCCGGGTTGAGCAGTTCTTC
TRBJ2-7 | TRBD1 | TRBV4-1 | once | CASSQAAGGPYEQYF | TGCGCCAGCAGCCAAGCGGCAGGGGGTCCCTACGAGCAGTACTTC